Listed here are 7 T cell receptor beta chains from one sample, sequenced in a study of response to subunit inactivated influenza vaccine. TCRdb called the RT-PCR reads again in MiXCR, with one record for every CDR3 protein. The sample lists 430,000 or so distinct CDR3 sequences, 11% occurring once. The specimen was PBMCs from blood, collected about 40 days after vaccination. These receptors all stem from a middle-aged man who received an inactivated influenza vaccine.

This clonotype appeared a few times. The CDR3 loop is CSVEYGTGVYEQYF. The CDR3 nucleotides are TGCAGCGTTGAATACGGGACAGGGGTCTACGAGCAGTACTTC. The V call is TRBV29-1, the J call TRBJ2-7, with TRBD1 matching over 10 bases. The CDR3 consists of 14 residues. The V segment lost 2 bases and the J segment 3 bases; nucleotides outside the gene matches: 4. CDR1 and CDR2 (germline): SQVTM, ANQGSEA.

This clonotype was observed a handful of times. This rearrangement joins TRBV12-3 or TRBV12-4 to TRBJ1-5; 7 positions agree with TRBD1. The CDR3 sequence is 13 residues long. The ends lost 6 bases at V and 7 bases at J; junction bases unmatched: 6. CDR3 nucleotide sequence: TGTGCCAGCAGGACCGAACAGGGGCAGCCCCAGCATTTT. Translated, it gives CASRTEQGQPQHF.

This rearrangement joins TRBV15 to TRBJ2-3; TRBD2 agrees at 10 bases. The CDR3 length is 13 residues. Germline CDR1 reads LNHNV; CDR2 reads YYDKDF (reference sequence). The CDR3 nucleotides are TGTGGAGCTAGCGGGAGATACACAGATACGCAGTATTTT. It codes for CGASGRYTDTQYF.

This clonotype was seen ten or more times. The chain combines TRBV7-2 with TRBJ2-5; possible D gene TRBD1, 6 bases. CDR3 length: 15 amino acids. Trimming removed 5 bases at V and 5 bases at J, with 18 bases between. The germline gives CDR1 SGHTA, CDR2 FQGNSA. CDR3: CASSPDRGGGETQYF. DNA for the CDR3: TGTGCCAGCAGCCCAGACAGAGGGGGTGGGGAGACCCAGTACTTC.

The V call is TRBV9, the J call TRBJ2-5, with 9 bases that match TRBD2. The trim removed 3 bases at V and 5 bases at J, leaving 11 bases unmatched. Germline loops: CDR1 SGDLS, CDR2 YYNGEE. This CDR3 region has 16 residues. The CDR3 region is CASSGDSGRGMETQYF. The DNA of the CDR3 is TGTGCCAGCAGCGGAGATAGCGGGAGAGGTATGGAGACCCAGTACTTC.

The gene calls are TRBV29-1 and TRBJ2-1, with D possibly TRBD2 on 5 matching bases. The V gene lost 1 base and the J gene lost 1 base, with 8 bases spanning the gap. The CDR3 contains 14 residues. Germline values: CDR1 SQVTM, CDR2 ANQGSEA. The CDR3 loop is CSVEARTSYNEQFF. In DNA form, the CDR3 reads TGCAGCGTTGAAGCCCGGACTTCCTACAATGAGCAGTTCTTC.

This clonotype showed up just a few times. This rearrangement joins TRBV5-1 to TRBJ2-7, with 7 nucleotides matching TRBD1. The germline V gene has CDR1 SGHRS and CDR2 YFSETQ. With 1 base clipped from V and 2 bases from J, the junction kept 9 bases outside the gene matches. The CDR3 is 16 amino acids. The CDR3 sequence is CASSLMSRDSPYEQYF. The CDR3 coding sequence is TGCGCCAGCAGCTTGATGTCCCGGGACAGTCCCTACGAGCAGTACTTC.